This TCR beta chain was obtained from a study of cytotoxic CD8 clonotypes in ibrutinib-treated CLL. Study background: The patient breakdown showed about ten relapsed/refractory and under 16 treatment-naive cases, with fewer than 18 IGHV unmutated. Whole-study findings and limits: Clonality was higher at ibrutinib response and returned toward baseline at progression. Sampling times differed between sustained-remission and progressing patients.

The assay was immunoSEQ multiplex PCR, and TCRdb's table has in-frame clones only and misses some. The repertoire includes tens of thousands of clones, 69% of them detected once, and roughly a quarter sits in the top ten. The CDR3 has 15 amino acids. The germline V gene has CDR1 MDHEN and CDR2 SYDVKM. Deletions cut 5 bases from V and 2 bases from J, with 16 bases between. Points on this clone: Its antigen remains unidentified.

The chain has TRBV28 and TRBJ2-7, with D possibly being TRBD2 (6 bases). The sample here was PBMCs, taken before ibrutinib treatment. This TCR was sampled from a human donor with chronic lymphocytic leukemia. The CDR3 is CASSEATSRTYEQYF. The CDR3 nucleotides read TGTGCCAGCAGTGAGGCCACTAGCAGGACCTACGAGCAGTACTTC.